This T cell receptor (beta chain) was sequenced for a study of blood T cell repertoires in COVID-19. The data were produced by immunoSEQ multiplex PCR, yet TCRdb's version contains in-frame clones alone and is incomplete. The table has under 250,000 clones, roughly 85% seen once. Assignments of participants to cohorts depended upon their own reported clinical history. This TCR came from a man aged 30-40 years who had recovered from COVID-19. Sequences were obtained from PBMCs or T cells enriched from blood (not recorded which).

CDR3 in amino acids: CASSPGQAIYGYTF. The CDR3, as DNA: TGTGCCAGTAGTCCCGGACAGGCTATCTATGGCTACACCTTC. This rearrangement joins TRBV19 to TRBJ1-2; 7 bases match TRBD1. Germline CDR1 reads LNHDA; CDR2 reads SQIVND (reference sequence). V shed 5 bases, J shed 4 bases, and the junction held 7 bases outside the gene matches. The CDR3 runs 14 residues.